Each of the 21 T cell receptor beta chains below was sequenced from the same sample in a study of blood T cell repertoires in COVID-19. Assay used: immunoSEQ multiplex PCR; TCRdb lists only in-frame clones, some missing. This sample has about 170,000 clones, with approximately 85% found just once. Specimen: peripheral blood. Every receptor here comes from a man aged 60-69 years who had recovered from COVID-19.

Comments on this clone: The same CDR3 arises from other DNA sequences in this sample as well. The gene calls are TRBV9 and TRBJ1-2; 7 positions match TRBD1. Trimming removed 3 bases from V and 2 bases from J; junction bases left unmatched: 4. The germline CDR1 and CDR2 sequences are SGDLS and YYNGEE. The CDR3 sequence is 14 residues long. The CDR3 DNA sequence: TGTGCCAGCAGCGACAACAGGGGCAACTATGGCTACACCTTC. Translating gives CASSDNRGNYGYTF.

This clone was counted between two and nine times. The V and J genes are TRBV6-6 and TRBJ1-6; D uncertain. This CDR3 region has 15 residues. V was pared by 7 bases and J by 0 bases, with 10 bases between. Germline CDR1 reads MNHNY; CDR2 reads SVGAGI (reference sequence). CDR3 in amino acids: CASTFRSSYNSPLHF. CDR3 sequence (DNA): TGTGCCAGCACCTTCCGTAGCTCCTATAATTCACCCCTCCACTTT.

This sequence joins TRBV5-1 and TRBJ2-7; no firm D call. The V gene's germline CDR1 is SGHRS and CDR2 YFSETQ. The CDR3 extends over 13 amino acids. The ends were cut back, 1 base at V and 3 bases at J, with 8 bases in the middle. CDR3 protein: CASSLNLGYEQYF. The CDR3 region has the DNA TGCGCCAGCAGCTTGAATCTCGGCTACGAGCAGTACTTC.

V gene TRBV5-1 combines with J gene TRBJ1-4, with 7 bases identical to TRBD1. Looked up from germline, CDR1 is SGHRS and CDR2 is YFSETQ. The V gene end was trimmed by 5 bases and the J gene end by 3 bases; junction bases not matched to a gene: 4. The CDR3 extends over 14 amino acids. CDR3 sequence reads: CASRGDSSNEKLFF. The CDR3 DNA follows: TGCGCCAGCAGAGGGGACAGTTCTAATGAAAAACTGTTTTTT.

The V gene is TRBV7-6, the J gene TRBJ2-3; a possible D gene is TRBD1 (5 bases). The CDR3 spans 15 residues. CDR1 and CDR2 (germline): SGHVS, FNYEAQ. The V and J ends lost 1 base and 2 bases respectively, with 10 bases between them. CDR3 sequence (DNA): TGTGCCAGCAGCTTAGAAACAGGTATCACAGATACGCAGTATTTT. Encoded protein: CASSLETGITDTQYF.

The chain uses TRBV19 and TRBJ1-5; the match to TRBD1 covers 7 bases. This CDR3 contains 16 residues. Germline CDR1 is LNHDA and CDR2 is SQIVND (reference sequence). J was trimmed by 0 bases and V by 6 bases; bases with no gene match: 8. The CDR3: CASSKHQGDSNQPQHF. DNA of the CDR3: TGTGCCAGTAGCAAGCATCAGGGGGATAGCAATCAGCCCCAGCATTTT. The entire variable domain, with the rest obtained from reference TRBV19 and TRBJ1-5, is as follows: DGGITQSPKYLFRKEGQNVTLSCEQNLNHDAMYWYRQDPGQGLRLIYYSQIVNDFQKGDIAEGYSVSREKKESFPLTVTSAQKNPTAFYLCASSKHQGDSNQPQHFGDGTRLSIL.

The chain carries TRBV30 and TRBJ2-7, with TRBD1 matching 8 bases. The J segment lost 6 bases and the V segment lost 3 bases, leaving 7 bases of the junction unmatched. Germline V gene lookup returns CDR1 GTSNPN and CDR2 SVGIG (reference sequence). This CDR3 spans 13 amino acids. This CDR3 is CAWRGTGIREQYF. The CDR3 DNA follows: TGTGCCTGGAGGGGGACAGGTATTCGCGAGCAGTACTTC.

The genes are TRBV5-6 and TRBJ2-1, with 12 bases lining up with TRBD2. The CDR3 runs 16 residues. V gave up 4 bases and J gave up 6 bases; unmatched junction bases: 8. Germline V lookup: CDR1 SGHDT, CDR2 YYEEEE. The CDR3 loop reads CASSPRLAGGPNEQFF. CDR3 nucleotides: TGTGCCAGCAGCCCAAGGCTAGCGGGGGGGCCCAATGAGCAGTTCTTC.

The V gene is TRBV5-6, the J gene TRBJ2-3; tentatively, D is TRBD1 (6 bases). Between the trimmed V and J ends, which lost 3 bases and 3 bases, there was a span of 14 bases. This CDR3 has 15 amino acids. Germline values: CDR1 SGHDT, CDR2 YYEEEE. CDR3 sequence reads: CASSSQGPQTDTQYF. CDR3 nucleotide sequence: TGTGCCAGCAGCTCCCAGGGGCCCCAGACAGATACGCAGTATTTT.

This chain connects TRBV13 to TRBJ1-1, with D hard to call. Trimming cost V 3 bases and J 1 base, with 6 bases left between them. The CDR3 extends over 13 amino acids. The germline gives CDR1 PRHDT, CDR2 FYEKMQ (reference sequence). In DNA form, the CDR3 reads TGTGCCAGCAGCTTGAGGGAGAACACTGAAGCTTTCTTT. As protein: CASSLRENTEAFF.

This sequence joins TRBV4-3 and TRBJ2-3; TRBD2 agrees at 11 bases. The CDR3 length is 14 residues. The junction had 1 base not matched to a gene; V was cut back by 5 bases and J by 3 bases. Germline assignment: CDR1 LGHNA and CDR2 YSLEER. In DNA form, the CDR3 reads TGCGCCAGCAGCTGGACTAGCGGGACAGATACGCAGTATTTT. Its translation is CASSWTSGTDTQYF.

In its sample, this clone was seen once. The J gene is TRBJ2-7, the V gene TRBV2, with D tentatively TRBD1 (5 bases). The V and J ends lost 1 base and 2 bases respectively, with 12 bases between them. The CDR3 is 15 residues long. Germline values: CDR1 SNHLY, CDR2 FYNNEI. The DNA for the CDR3 is TGTGCCAGCAGTGAAGGGTGGGGCGCGGCCTACGAGCAGTACTTC. Protein sequence: CASSEGWGAAYEQYF.

The chain couples TRBV29-1 to TRBJ1-2; D is possibly TRBD1 (5 bases). Germline values: CDR1 SQVTM, CDR2 ANQGSEA. Deletions cut 3 bases from V and 6 bases from J, with 17 bases between. The CDR3 spans 14 residues. The CDR3 coding sequence is TGCAGCGTTGACTTCGCAGGGTCTACAAATGGCTACACCTTC. It is translated as CSVDFAGSTNGYTF.

The chain uses TRBV6-6 and TRBJ1-3, with 9 bases aligning to TRBD1. The CDR3 runs 18 residues. The V and J ends lost 5 bases and 0 bases, in that order; junction bases with no gene match: 11. Germline CDR1 MNHNY, CDR2 SVGAGI (reference sequence). The CDR3 loop is CASSPPGQGFFSGNTIYF. The CDR3, as DNA: TGTGCCAGCAGTCCACCGGGACAGGGCTTTTTCTCTGGAAACACCATATATTTT.

The chain combines TRBV2 with TRBJ1-2, with TRBD1 matching 9 bases. Trimming removed 1 base from V and 7 bases from J; junction bases left unmatched: 4. The length of the CDR3 is 14 residues. Germline loops: CDR1 SNHLY, CDR2 FYNNEI. Here the CDR3 reads CASSEGRDRAGYTF. The CDR3 DNA sequence: TGTGCCAGCAGTGAAGGCCGGGACAGGGCTGGCTACACCTTC.

This chain uses TRBV7-9 with TRBJ2-7, with D uncertain. The germline CDR1 and CDR2 sequences are SEHNR and FQNEAQ (reference sequence). The CDR3 loop spans 12 amino acids. Trimming pared 3 bases from V and 0 bases from J, leaving 3 bases between. The CDR3 DNA reads TGTGCCAGCAGCTTCGTCTCCTACGAGCAGTACTTC. As protein: CASSFVSYEQYF.

The J gene is TRBJ1-2, the V gene TRBV2; 9 bases line up with TRBD1. Germline V lookup: CDR1 SNHLY, CDR2 FYNNEI. V lost 9 bases and J lost 4; bases outside the gene matches: 6. The CDR3 has 13 residues. CDR3 DNA sequence: TGTGCCAGTGGACAGGGGCTCGCCTATGGCTACACCTTC. Translation gives CASGQGLAYGYTF.

The chain links TRBV4-2 to TRBJ1-1; TRBD1 aligns across 8 bases. After removal of 0 bases from V and 3 bases from J, the junction contained 3 bases not matched to a gene. Germline values: CDR1 LGHNA, CDR2 YNFKEQ. The CDR3 extends over 15 amino acids. The CDR3 nucleotides read TGTGCCAGCAGCCAAGAGACAGGGGTAGACACTGAAGCTTTCTTT. It codes for CASSQETGVDTEAFF.

The V gene is TRBV7-9, the J gene TRBJ2-3; tentative D call: TRBD1 (6 bases). Per the germline V gene, CDR1 is SEHNR and CDR2 is FQNEAQ (reference sequence). The CDR3 covers 13 residues. V was shortened by 0 bases and J by 6 bases, with 7 bases between the two germline ends. The CDR3 loop reads CASSLAQGDTQYF. CDR3 nucleotides: TGTGCCAGCAGCTTAGCGCAGGGGGATACGCAGTATTTT.

The rearrangement links TRBV24-1 to TRBJ2-3; TRBD1 matches at 8 bases. The CDR3 has 14 amino acids. V was pared by 4 bases and J by 11 bases, with 10 bases of the junction left unmatched. Germline values: CDR1 KGHDR, CDR2 SFDVKD. CDR3: CATSDPTGVGGQYF. CDR3 sequence (DNA): TGTGCCACCAGTGACCCGACAGGGGTTGGCGGGCAGTATTTT.

The chain carries TRBV3-1 (or the pseudogene TRBV3-2) and TRBJ1-6; D possibly corresponds to TRBD1 (5 bases). V dropped 1 base and J dropped 6 bases, with 13 bases sitting between them. Germline V lookup: CDR1 LGHDT, CDR2 YNNKEL (reference sequence). The CDR3 consists of 16 residues. The CDR3 reads CASSQGGAWGNSPLHF. CDR3 nucleotide sequence: TGTGCCAGCAGCCAAGGTGGGGCTTGGGGTAATTCACCCCTCCACTTT.